This TCR beta chain was sequenced for a study of blood T cell repertoires in COVID-19. This clone has ten or more counts. Per the original methods: Amplifying reference gene primers gave estimates of nucleated cell counts. Measured with immunoSEQ multiplex PCR; TCRdb has only the in-frame clones, and not every one. That table is the source of V, J and clone size, and D and trimming were worked out from the DNA. The data contain some 130,000 clones, 70% to 80% of them seen just once; the ten biggest clones take up roughly 9.7%. The sequenced material came from peripheral blood. The clonotype comes from a man between 60 and 70 years old who had recovered from COVID-19.

This CDR3 is CASSPQGWYSPLHF. DNA of the CDR3: TGTGCCAGCAGCCCCCAGGGGTGGTATTCACCCCTCCACTTT. V and J are TRBV11-2 and TRBJ1-6; possible D gene TRBD1, 6 bases. The CDR3 contains 14 residues. The germline gives CDR1 SGHAT, CDR2 FQNNGV. V was cut by 5 bases and J by 8 bases, with 13 bases left in between.